The T cell receptor beta chain under discussion was sequenced for a study of T cells in women clearing cervical HPV infection (dated by TCRdb to 2016 to 2018). Regarding the study in general: The cases were some 27 women with histologically confirmed HPV16-related CIN3 or worse, and 2 of these cases were invasive cancers. Controls were 25 women whose single incident HPV16 infection cleared within 12 months without precancer or cancer developing. Blood from cases was collected at the visit at which the lesion was first identified, whereas blood from controls was collected once infection was no longer detected. Among cases, blood sampling came a median of almost 150 days after lesion detection, with an interquartile range of 90 to 200 days. Because only a few women had HLA typing data, the possibility that HLA type acted as a confounder could not be ruled out. Nested within Costa Rica's Guanacaste HPV Natural History Study, an exploratory proof-of-principle case-control study compared TCR repertoires across cervical HPV16 outcomes. Cases and controls were matched on year of sample collection and on age within five years. A median age of almost 35 years was observed in cases versus 37 to 40 in controls, and no significant differences in baseline characteristics were found. In the parent cohort, around 9,900 women aged 18 or older were enrolled in Guanacaste, Costa Rica, during 1993 to 1994 and then followed for roughly seven years. As quality controls, five blinded duplicates were added to each group, bringing the total to approximately 60 samples made up of 50 or so participants and around 10 replicates.

V lost 2 bases and J lost 4 bases, and the count of bases not matched to a germline gene is 8. CDR1 and CDR2 (MNHEY, SVGEGT) derive from the germline V gene. The cysteine opens and the phenylalanine closes a CDR3 of 15 amino acids. Only the CDR3 bases that were read are kept: 36 of them, in frame from base 1. The paper as a whole reports these results and caveats: T-cell numbers per sample were unknown, so richness differences could reflect varying T-cell content rather than repertoire biology. The cross-sectional design could not show whether the associations came before the infection or were a result of it, and neither effector/memory subsets nor HPV-specific T cells were isolated. Cases were distinguished from controls with an estimated AUC of approximately 0.79 by random forest classifiers combining richness and V gene abundances. CIN3+ cases had significantly higher TCR repertoire richness than controls across sequencing depths, but evenness did not differ between the groups. TRBV6-7 relative abundance was lower in cases than in controls (roughly 0.12% versus 0.15%; Bonferroni P = 0.0008).

The immunoSEQ assay used multiplex PCR to amplify TCR beta CDR3 regions from an average of approximately 1,300 ng of genomic DNA per sample. The assay corrected primer bias using a complete synthetic TCR repertoire to establish an amplification baseline. Amplicons were sequenced on the Illumina platform. Per the source publication's procedure: Sequences were error-corrected by clustering with frequency ratios and a modified nearest-neighbor algorithm and were then analyzed in the immunoSEQ Analyzer with IMGT gene definitions. At each rarefaction depth, TCR richness and evenness were averaged across 20 rarefaction repeats, and samples with fewer sequences than that depth were excluded. Relative abundances of V, D and J genes were compared between groups using Wilcoxon rank sum tests, with FDR correction applied. An intraclass correlation of approximately 96% for TCR richness and an average of about 82% across 65 to 80 gene segments were obtained from the blinded duplicates. Here the immuneACCESS table is served through TCRdb, limited to in-frame sequences with V and J called. Missing clones are a known gap in these copies; in checked studies unresolved V genes cover under half, and the rest lacks a known reason. Clone size and the V and J calls come from that table; the DNA yielded D and trimming. The sample table gives tens of thousands of clones. Jointly, the top ten make up less than 3.5% of the sample.

To note about this clone: Its antigen remains unidentified. The DNA ends 3 residues before the CDR3 does, and the rest of the CDR3 is filled in from the germline J gene.

Every participant had a single incident cervical HPV16 infection, and prevalent HPV16 infections were excluded. Cervical HPV DNA was detected with MY09/MY11 PCR, and genotyping was done by dot-blot hybridization. Around 15 mL of heparinized blood were centrifuged, and the buffy coat was split into aliquots, frozen at -30 degrees C, and then kept at -80 degrees C. Genomic DNA was extracted from buffy coat specimens using QIAGEN kits. The chain joins TRBV6-2 or TRBV6-3 to TRBJ2-7, with TRBD1 identical over 7 junction bases. The TCR originated in a woman between 18 and 75 years old with a cervical HPV16 infection that either progressed to CIN3+ or cleared (not recorded which). The sample comprised blood buffy coat. The CDR3 protein is CASSYPTGESYEQYF. The CDR3 DNA, read in part, is TGTGCCAGCAGTTACCCCACAGGGGAATCTTACGAG.